Described below is a single T cell receptor (beta chain) sequence and its context. This clone was detected many times. The antigen it recognizes is unknown. The observed sequence ends 3 residues before the CDR3 terminus, with the missing tail filled in from the germline J gene. A distance of 8 bases separates the germline ends of V and J, which lose 0 bases and 5 bases respectively. The germline V gene supplies CDR1 SGHTA and CDR2 FQGNSA. Including the terminal cysteine and phenylalanine, the CDR3 comprises 14 residues. Part of the CDR3 DNA is given, 33 bases translated from base 1. CVID samples and control samples contributed equivalent amounts of genomic DNA as sequencing input. For every sample, a 60 bp segment covering the rearranged TCRbeta CDR3 region was amplified and then sequenced. The immunoSEQ assay, a bias-corrected multiplex PCR combined with high-throughput sequencing, was used to amplify TCRbeta. On the study's bioinformatics: Every unique nucleotide sequence counted as a clone and was annotated with V, D and J genes, copy number and frequency. Sequences were labeled productive if in frame, and non-productive if out of frame or containing stop codons. As previously described, clonality was calculated on the basis of Shannon's entropy. The predicted amino acid sequences of productive clones were used to derive the mean CDR3 Kyte-Doolittle hydropathy. Using the R hclust function, scaled V gene usage was clustered hierarchically with Manhattan distance and complete linkage. Clone sharing by CDR3 amino acid sequence was assessed by resampling 12 repertoires per group over 100 rounds. The repertoires were searched for around 75 published EBV-specific and roughly 240 published CMV-specific TCRbeta sequences. After two CVID samples that produced fewer than 10,000 sequences were dropped from the analysis, around 40 CVID repertoires remained. TCRdb holds this immuneACCESS table with in-frame rearrangements only. Some clones are missing; in checked studies, unresolved V genes explain under half, and the rest has no known cause. The DNA was the basis for D and trimming; V, J and clone size are from that table. With around 81,000 clones recorded, this sample contains no clone counted only once. Under 1% of the sample rests with the top ten.

The data derive from a study of T cell clonality in common variable immunodeficiency (dated by TCRdb to about 2015). Predominantly Caucasian heritage was noted among both the CVID patients and the healthy controls. Heparinized peripheral whole blood samples of roughly 5 to 9 ml were obtained from each donor. Genomic DNA from adults with common variable immune deficiency (CVID) and from healthy adult controls was used for sequencing of TCRbeta CDR3 repertoires. A total of around 22 healthy adult volunteers (approximately 12 female and approximately ten male; age range roughly 23 to 66 years, mean age roughly 34) were included in the control group. Diluted blood was subjected to density centrifugation over Hypaque 1077 or Ficoll-Paque for isolation of peripheral blood mononuclear cells. Genomic DNA was obtained from unsorted mononuclear cells through either Qiagen column purification or a centrifugation-based method.

Overall study outcomes, separate from this receptor: The authors noted that sequencing repertoires of T cell subpopulations would be needed to clarify what caused the increased clonality in CVID. TCRbeta clonality was higher in CVID subjects than in healthy controls (t-test p = 0.018), and the increase was most characteristic of about a third of subjects. CVID TCRbeta sequences reportedly showed fewer deletions and N-nucleotide insertions and lacked highly modified clones with 13 or more V deletions. Even though DNA input was the same, control samples had an average of about 81,820 unique sequences each, compared with approximately 30,000 in CVID samples. Healthy controls shared more TCRbeta clones with each other than CVID subjects shared among themselves (p < 0.0001). Differences among patients in the CVID cohort limited the correlations between repertoire features and clinical complications.

The rearrangement combines TRBV7-2 with TRBJ2-1; no D gene call is confident. The source material was peripheral blood mononuclear cells. The TCR comes from a person between 18 and 69 years old in good health. The part of the CDR3 DNA that was read is TGTGCCAGCAGCTTAGCTCGTCTTAACAATGAG. This codes for CASSLARLNNE. Given in full, the CDR3 is CASSLARLNNEQFF.